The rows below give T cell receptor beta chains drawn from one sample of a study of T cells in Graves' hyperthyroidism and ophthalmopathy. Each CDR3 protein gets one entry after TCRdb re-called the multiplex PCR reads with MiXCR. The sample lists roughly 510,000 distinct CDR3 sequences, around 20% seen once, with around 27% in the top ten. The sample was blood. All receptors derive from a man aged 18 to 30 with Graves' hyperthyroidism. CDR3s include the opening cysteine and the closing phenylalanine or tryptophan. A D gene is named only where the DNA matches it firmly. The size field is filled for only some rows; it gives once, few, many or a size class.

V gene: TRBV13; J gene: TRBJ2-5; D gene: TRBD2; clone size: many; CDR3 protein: CASSPRTSGGWETQYF; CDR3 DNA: TGTGCCAGCAGCCCACGGACTAGCGGGGGTTGGGAGACCCAGTACTTC
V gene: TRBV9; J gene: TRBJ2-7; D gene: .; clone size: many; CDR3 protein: CASSVDPLGPLREQYF; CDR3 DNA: TGTGCCAGCAGCGTAGATCCGTTGGGCCCCCTACGCGAGCAGTACTTC
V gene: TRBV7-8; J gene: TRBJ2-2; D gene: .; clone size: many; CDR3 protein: CASSFTSFNTGELFF; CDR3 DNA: TGTGCCAGTTCCTTCACTAGTTTCAACACCGGGGAGCTGTTTTTT
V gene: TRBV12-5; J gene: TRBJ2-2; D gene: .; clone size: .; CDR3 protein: CASGLVGGELFF; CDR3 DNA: TGTGCTAGTGGTTTGGTTGGTGGGGAGCTGTTTTTT
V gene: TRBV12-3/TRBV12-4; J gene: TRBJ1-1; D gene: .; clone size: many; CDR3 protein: CASSPTAGLTEAFF; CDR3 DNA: TGTGCCAGCAGTCCTACTGCGGGGTTGACTGAAGCTTTCTTT
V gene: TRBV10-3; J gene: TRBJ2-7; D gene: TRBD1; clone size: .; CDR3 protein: CATSGTGPYEQYF; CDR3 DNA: TGTGCCACCTCCGGGACAGGGCCCTACGAGCAGTACTTC
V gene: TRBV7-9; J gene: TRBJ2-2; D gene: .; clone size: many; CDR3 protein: CASSDTSGTGELFF; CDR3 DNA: TGTGCCAGCAGCGATACTTCGGGGACCGGGGAGCTGTTTTTT
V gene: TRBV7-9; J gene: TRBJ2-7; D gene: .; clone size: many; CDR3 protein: CASSLAGEIYEQYF; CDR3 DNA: TGTGCCAGCAGCTTAGCGGGAGAAATCTACGAGCAGTACTTC
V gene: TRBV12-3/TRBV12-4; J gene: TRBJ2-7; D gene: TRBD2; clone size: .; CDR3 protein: CASRGVLAGLYEQYF; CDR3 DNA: TGTGCCAGCAGGGGGGTCCTAGCGGGACTCTACGAGCAGTACTTC
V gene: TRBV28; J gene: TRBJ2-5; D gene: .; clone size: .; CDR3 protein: CATRPPSGETQYF; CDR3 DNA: TGTGCCACCCGCCCCCCGAGCGGAGAGACCCAGTACTTC
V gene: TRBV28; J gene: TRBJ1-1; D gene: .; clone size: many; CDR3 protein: CASSFYWAGAGTEAFF; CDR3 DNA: TGTGCCAGCAGTTTTTATTGGGCAGGGGCGGGCACTGAAGCTTTCTTT
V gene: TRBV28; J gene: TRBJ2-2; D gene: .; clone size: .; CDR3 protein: CASSRGSAGELFF; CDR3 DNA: TGTGCCAGCAGTCGGGGTTCTGCCGGGGAGCTGTTTTTT
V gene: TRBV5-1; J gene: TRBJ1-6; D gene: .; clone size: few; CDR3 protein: CASSLEGPERNSPLHF; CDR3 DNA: TGCGCCAGCAGCTTGGAAGGGCCAGAGCGTAATTCACCCCTCCACTTT
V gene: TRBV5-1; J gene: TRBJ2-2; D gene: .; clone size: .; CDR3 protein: CASSLMGGGELFF; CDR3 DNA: TGCGCCAGCAGCTTGATGGGCGGCGGGGAGCTGTTTTTT
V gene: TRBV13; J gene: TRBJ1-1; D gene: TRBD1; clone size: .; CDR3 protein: CASHPGGTGGVYTEAFF; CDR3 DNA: TGTGCCAGCCATCCGGGGGGGACAGGGGGCGTATACACTGAAGCTTTCTTT
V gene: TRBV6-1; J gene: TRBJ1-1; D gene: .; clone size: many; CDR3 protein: CASSVVRIRVGMNTEAFF; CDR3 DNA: TGTGCCAGCAGTGTCGTTCGAATCAGGGTAGGGATGAACACTGAAGCTTTCTTT
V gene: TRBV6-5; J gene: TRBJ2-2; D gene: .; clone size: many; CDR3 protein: CAGTFTGELFF; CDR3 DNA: TGTGCCGGGACATTCACCGGGGAGCTGTTTTTT
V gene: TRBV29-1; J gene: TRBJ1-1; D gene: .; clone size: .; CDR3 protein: CSVDGTTEAFF; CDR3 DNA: TGCAGCGTAGACGGGACAACTGAAGCTTTCTTT
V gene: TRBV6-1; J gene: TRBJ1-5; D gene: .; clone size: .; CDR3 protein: CASKRVSGRMSNQPQHF; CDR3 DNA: TGTGCCAGCAAAAGGGTATCGGGGCGCATGAGCAATCAGCCCCAGCATTTT
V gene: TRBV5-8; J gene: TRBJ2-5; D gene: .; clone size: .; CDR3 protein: CASSFWNMQETQYF; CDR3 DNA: TGTGCCAGCAGTTTTTGGAACATGCAGGAGACCCAGTACTTC
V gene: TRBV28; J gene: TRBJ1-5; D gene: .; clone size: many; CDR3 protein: CASSLRAALGNQPQHF; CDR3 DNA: TGTGCCAGCAGTTTAAGGGCAGCCTTAGGAAATCAGCCCCAACATTTT
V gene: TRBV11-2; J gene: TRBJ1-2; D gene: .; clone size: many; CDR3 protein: CASSLGLMGYTF; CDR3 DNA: TGTGCCAGCAGCTTAGGTCTTATGGGCTACACCTTC
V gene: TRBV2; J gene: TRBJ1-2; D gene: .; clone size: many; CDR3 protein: CASSEVAGSAF; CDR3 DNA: TGTGCCAGCAGTGAGGTGGCAGGGTCAGCCTTC
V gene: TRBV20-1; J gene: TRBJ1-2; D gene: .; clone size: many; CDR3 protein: CSAKGAGNYGYTF; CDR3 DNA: TGCAGTGCTAAAGGGGCGGGTAACTATGGCTACACCTTC
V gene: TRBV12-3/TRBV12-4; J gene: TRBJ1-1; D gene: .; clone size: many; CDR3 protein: CASRAGRTEAFF; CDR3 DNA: TGTGCCAGCAGGGCGGGCCGCACTGAAGCTTTCTTT
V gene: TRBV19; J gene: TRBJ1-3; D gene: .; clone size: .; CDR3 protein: CASSMSSGSGNTIYF; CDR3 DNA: TGTGCCAGTAGTATGAGTTCGGGGTCTGGAAACACCATATATTTT
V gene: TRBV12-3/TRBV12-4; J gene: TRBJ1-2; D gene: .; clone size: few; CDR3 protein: CASSLSRSAINYGYTF; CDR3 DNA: TGTGCCAGCAGTTTATCTCGGTCGGCAATAAACTATGGCTACACCTTC
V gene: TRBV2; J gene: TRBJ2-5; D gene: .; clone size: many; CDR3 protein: CASRNLGEAETQYF; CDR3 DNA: TGTGCCAGCAGGAACTTGGGGGAGGCGGAGACCCAGTACTTC
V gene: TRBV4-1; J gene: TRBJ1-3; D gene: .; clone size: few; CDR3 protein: CASSPARLNTIYF; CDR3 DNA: TGCGCCAGCAGCCCCGCACGACTAAACACCATATATTTT
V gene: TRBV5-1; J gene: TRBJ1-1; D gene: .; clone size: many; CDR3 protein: CASSETDTEAFF; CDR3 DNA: TGCGCCAGCAGTGAGACGGACACTGAAGCTTTCTTT
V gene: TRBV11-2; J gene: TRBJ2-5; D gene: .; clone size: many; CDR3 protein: CASSLGGGRETQYF; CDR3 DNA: TGTGCCAGCAGCTTAGGCGGAGGCAGGGAGACCCAGTACTTC
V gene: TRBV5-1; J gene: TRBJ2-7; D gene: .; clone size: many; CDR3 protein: CASSLLGVIRGSSYEQYF; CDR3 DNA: TGCGCCAGCAGCTTGCTAGGGGTGATAAGGGGCTCCTCCTACGAGCAGTACTTC
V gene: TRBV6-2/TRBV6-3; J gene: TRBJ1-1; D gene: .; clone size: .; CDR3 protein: CASRLNRAMNTEAFF; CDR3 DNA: TGTGCCAGCAGATTGAACAGGGCTATGAACACTGAAGCTTTCTTT
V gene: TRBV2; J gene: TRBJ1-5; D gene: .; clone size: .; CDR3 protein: CASTPGQRWDQPQHF; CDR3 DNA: TGTGCCAGCACCCCCGGGCAGCGATGGGATCAGCCCCAGCATTTT
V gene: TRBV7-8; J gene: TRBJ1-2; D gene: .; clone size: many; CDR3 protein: CASSLGGSDYTF; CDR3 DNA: TGTGCCAGCAGCTTGGGGGGTTCCGACTACACCTTC
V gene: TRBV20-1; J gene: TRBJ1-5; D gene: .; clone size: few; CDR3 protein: CSARRGVQQPQHF; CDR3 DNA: TGCAGTGCTAGGAGGGGAGTTCAGCAGCCCCAGCATTTT
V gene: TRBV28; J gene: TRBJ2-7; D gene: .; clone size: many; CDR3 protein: CASRTTAYEQYF; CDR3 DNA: TGTGCCAGCAGGACCACAGCCTACGAGCAGTACTTC
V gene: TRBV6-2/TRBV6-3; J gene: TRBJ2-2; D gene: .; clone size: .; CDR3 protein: CASQTGNTGELFF; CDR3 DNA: TGTGCCAGCCAAACAGGGAACACCGGGGAGCTGTTTTTT
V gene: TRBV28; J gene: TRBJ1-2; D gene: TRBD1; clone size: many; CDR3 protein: CASRTGTGGGYTF; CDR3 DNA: TGTGCCAGCAGGACCGGGACAGGGGGAGGCTACACCTTC
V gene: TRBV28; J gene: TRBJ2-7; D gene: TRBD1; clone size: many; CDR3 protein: CASSLGTVYYEQYF; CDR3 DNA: TGTGCCAGCAGCCTCGGGACAGTATACTACGAGCAGTACTTC
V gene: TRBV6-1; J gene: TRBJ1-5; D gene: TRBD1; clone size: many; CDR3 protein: CASRQGAFQPQHF; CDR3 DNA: TGTGCCAGCAGGCAGGGGGCTTTTCAGCCCCAGCATTTT
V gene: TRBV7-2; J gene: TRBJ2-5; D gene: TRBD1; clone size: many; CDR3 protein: CASRPGTEWETQYF; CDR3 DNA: TGTGCCAGCAGACCCGGGACAGAATGGGAGACCCAGTACTTC
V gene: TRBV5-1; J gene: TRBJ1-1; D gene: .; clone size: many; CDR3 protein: CASNPGGFMNTEAFF; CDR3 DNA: TGCGCCAGCAATCCCGGGGGATTCATGAACACTGAAGCTTTCTTT
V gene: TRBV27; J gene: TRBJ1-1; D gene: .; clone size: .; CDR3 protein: CASSLLTGPYEAFF; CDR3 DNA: TGTGCCAGCAGTTTACTCACAGGGCCCTATGAAGCTTTCTTT
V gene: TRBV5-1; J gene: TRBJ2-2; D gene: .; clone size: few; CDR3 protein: CASSLQEVLTGELFF; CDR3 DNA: TGCGCCAGCAGCTTACAGGAGGTGCTCACCGGGGAGCTGTTTTTT
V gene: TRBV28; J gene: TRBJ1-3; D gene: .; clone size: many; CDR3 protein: CASSLRANSGNTIYF; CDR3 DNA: TGTGCCAGCAGTTTACGGGCGAACTCTGGAAACACCATATATTTT
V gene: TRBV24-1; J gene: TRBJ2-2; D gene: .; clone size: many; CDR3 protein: CATSAPGRFNTGELFF; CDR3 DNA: TGTGCCACCAGTGCCCCGGGCAGGTTTAACACCGGGGAGCTGTTTTTT
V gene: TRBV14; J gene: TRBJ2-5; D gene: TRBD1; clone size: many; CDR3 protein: CASSQGDRGIQETQYF; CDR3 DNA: TGTGCCAGCAGCCAAGGGGACAGGGGGATCCAAGAGACCCAGTACTTC
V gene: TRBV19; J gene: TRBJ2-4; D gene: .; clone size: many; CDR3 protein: CASTRGTDKNIQYF; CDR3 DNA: TGTGCCAGTACGCGAGGCACAGACAAAAACATTCAGTACTTC
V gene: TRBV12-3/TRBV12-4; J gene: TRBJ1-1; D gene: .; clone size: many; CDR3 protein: CASSLRPANTEAFF; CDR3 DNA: TGTGCCAGCAGTTTAAGGCCAGCTAACACTGAAGCTTTCTTT
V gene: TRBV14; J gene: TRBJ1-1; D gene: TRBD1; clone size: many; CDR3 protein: CASSQDWTGKAFF; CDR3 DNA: TGTGCCAGCAGCCAAGATTGGACAGGGAAAGCTTTCTTT
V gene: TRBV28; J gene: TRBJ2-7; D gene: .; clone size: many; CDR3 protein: CASSPLQGYEQYF; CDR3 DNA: TGTGCCAGCAGCCCCCTACAGGGCTACGAGCAGTACTTC
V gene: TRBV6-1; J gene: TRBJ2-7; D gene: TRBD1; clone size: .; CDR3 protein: CASSEGGTGGRYYEQYF; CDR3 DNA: TGTGCCAGCAGTGAAGGGGGAACAGGGGGGAGGTACTACGAGCAGTACTTC
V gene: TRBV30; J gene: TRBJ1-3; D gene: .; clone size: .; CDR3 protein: CAWIPTAGNTIYF; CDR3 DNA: TGTGCCTGGATCCCGACAGCTGGAAACACCATATATTTT
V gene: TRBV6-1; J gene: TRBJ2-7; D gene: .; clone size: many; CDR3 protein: CAREGLINEQYF; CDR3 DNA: TGTGCCAGAGAAGGACTTATAAACGAGCAGTACTTC
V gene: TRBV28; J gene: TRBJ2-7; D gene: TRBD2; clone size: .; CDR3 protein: CATSSGGAKEQYF; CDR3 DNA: TGTGCCACCTCTAGCGGGGGGGCAAAAGAGCAGTACTTC